The entry below gives a single T cell receptor (beta chain) sequence along with its context. The antigen remains unidentified. This record comes from a study of cytomegalovirus exposure and HLA in healthy donors. The CDR3 consists of 15 residues. Looked up from germline, CDR1 is MNHEY and CDR2 is SVGAGI. V shed 5 bases and J 1 base; nucleotides not matched to a gene: 5. Points from the study as a whole: It was in a later analysis that TCR association rates were seen to vary by HLA locus, highest for DRB1 and lowest for HLA-C. The study designated roughly 150 TCR beta chains cytomegalovirus-associated. It was likely that a cluster of highly shared sequence variants was a sequencing artifact. Data from an earlier analysis indicated that most TCR beta V segments were productive either about 87% or about 30% of the time.

Amplification used 60 Vbeta primers and 13 Jbeta primers. TCRdb's table, derived via immunoSEQ multiplex PCR, lists solely in-frame clones and lacks some. The sample carries more than 90,000 clones, over 60% recorded once. This clonotype was obtained from a boy younger than 18 in good health and CMV-seropositive. The chain combines TRBV6-5 with TRBJ2-7, with TRBD1 matching over 10 bases. The sequencing input was PBMCs. For the CDR3, the DNA is TGTGCCAGCAGTCCCGGGACAGGGGTATCCTACGAGCAGTACTTC. It codes for CASSPGTGVSYEQYF.